A single sample is the source of the 3 T cell receptor beta chains below, sequenced in a study of follicular helper T cells after annual influenza vaccination. The method was immunoSEQ multiplex PCR; TCRdb's version includes in-frame clones alone and lacks a portion of them. The profile shows around 8,000 clones, 75% to 85% of them singletons. Time point noted: 2014-2015 season, pre-vaccination. Source: CXCR5+ CD38- circulating T follicular helper cells from blood, taken on the day of influenza vaccination. This sample's subset: circulating Tfh, non-naive CD4+CXCR5+PD-1+ (ICOS+CD38+ or ICOS-CD38-). These receptor sequences come from an adult who received the influenza vaccine.

J is TRBJ1-5 and V is TRBV23-1; unclear D gene. TRBV23-1 has ORF status, its function being uncertain. CDR3 size: 14 residues. V lost 2 bases and J 4 bases, leaving 9 bases between the germline ends. DNA for the CDR3: TGCGCCAGCAGTCAAGGTGTAGGAAATCAGCCCCAGCATTTT. Its protein is CASSQGVGNQPQHF.

This clone was found once. The V call is TRBV2, the J call TRBJ2-4, with D unresolved. V lost 3 bases to trimming and J lost 1 base, with 10 bases between them. CDR1 SNHLY and CDR2 FYNNEI come from the germline V gene. CDR3 length: 15 residues. The CDR3 DNA is TGTGCCAGCAGTGAGGAGAGTTTGGCCAAAAACATTCAGTACTTC. Its translation is CASSEESLAKNIQYF. The whole variable domain, remainder taken from reference TRBV2 and TRBJ2-4, is EPEVTQTPSHQVTQMGQEVILRCVPISNHLYFYWYRQILGQKVEFLVSFYNNEISEKSEIFDDQFSVERPDGSNFTLKIRSTKLEDSAMYFCASSEESLAKNIQYFGAGTRLSVL.

About this clone itself: The junction and the germline gene differ at one end; a read error may be behind it. V and J are TRBV6-5 and TRBJ2-1; 7 bases fit TRBD2. CDR1 is MNHEY, CDR2 SVGAGI, per germline. CDR3 length: 14 residues. The CDR3 DNA sequence: TGTGCCGGCAGTCGAACGACTAGCTCCACTGAGCAGTTCTTC. Encoded protein: CAGSRTTSSTEQFF.